This T cell receptor beta chain was identified during a study of identical twins. Overall study results and limits: Low generation-probability sequences were in excess among twin-shared out-of-frame alpha sequences. Zero-insertion analyses were open to partial confounding by invariant MAIT and iNKT cells. Researchers reported weaker excess twin sharing in beta out-of-frame sequences.

This clonotype was seen more than once but under ten times. Antigen unknown. Template switching created a universal primer site, and the cDNA included unique molecular identifiers. TCRdb used MiXCR to reprocess the 5' RACE reads, holding one entry per CDR3 protein. Of 1.5 million to 2 million distinct CDR3 sequences in the sample, roughly a third were seen once. What was sequenced was cord blood. The source is a newborn girl in good health.

The CDR3 DNA reads TGTGCCAGCAGTGCAGGGATTCTCACGGGGGAGTACTTC. It codes for CASSAGILTGEYF. J is TRBJ2-7 and V is TRBV25-1; TRBD2 might be the D (6 bases). CDR1 is MGHDK, CDR2 SYGVNS, per germline. V was clipped by 4 bases and J by 11 bases, with 18 bases between them. The CDR3 extends over 13 amino acids.